This T cell receptor beta chain was observed in a study of cytomegalovirus exposure and HLA in healthy donors. Broader study findings: V segments that were indistinguishable, TRBV6-2 and TRBV6-3 among them, were omitted from analysis. Fewer N-insertions than the approximately 700-donor mean were reportedly shown by an Asian-associated ancestry cluster in a later analysis.

This clone occurred a few times. Its antigen is undetermined. Both 60 Vbeta primers and 13 Jbeta primers went into the PCR. Clones were sequenced by immunoSEQ multiplex PCR, and TCRdb holds only the in-frame ones, with some missing. The table records 130,000 or so clones, about two thirds of them present only once. The CDR3 has 14 residues. V was trimmed by 4 bases and J by 5 bases, leaving 12 bases between them. Germline V gene lookup returns CDR1 SGDLS and CDR2 YYNGEE. This receptor was identified in a man aged 50-59 years in good health and CMV-seropositive. The sequenced material came from PBMCs. The genes are TRBV9 and TRBJ1-4; D may be TRBD1 (6 bases). The CDR3 protein is CASSRSTGNEKLFF. The CDR3 nucleotides read TGTGCCAGCAGCCGTTCAACAGGGAATGAAAAACTGTTTTTT. Full variable domain (missing parts from reference TRBV9 and TRBJ1-4): DSGVTQTPKHLITATGQRVTLRCSPRSGDLSVYWYQQSLDQGLQFLIQYYNGEERAKGNILERFSAQQFPDLHSELNLSSLELGDSALYFCASSRSTGNEKLFFGSGTQLSVL.